This TCR beta chain stems from a study of cytomegalovirus exposure and HLA in healthy donors. Germline V gives CDR1 MNHEY, CDR2 SMNVEV (reference sequence). This CDR3 contains 13 residues. V lost 7 bases, J lost 2 bases, and 11 bases lay in between. Sequencing was performed with immunoSEQ multiplex PCR; in TCRdb, only in-frame clones are kept and a portion is missing. The sample lists approximately 140,000 clones; approximately 86% were seen once. The genes are TRBV27 and TRBJ1-2, with D possibly TRBD1 on 6 matching bases. The sequence was obtained from a man aged 18 to 35 in good health and CMV-seropositive. Sequenced sample: PBMCs. CDR3 region: CASKGQGNYGYTF. CDR3 DNA: TGTGCCAGCAAGGGCCAGGGGAACTATGGCTACACCTTC.